The 17 T cell receptor beta chains listed next were all sequenced from one sample in a study of T cells in localized non-small cell lung cancer. Repertoires were generated with immunoSEQ multiplex PCR, while TCRdb's copy carries only in-frame clones and drops some. The sample lists 25,000 to 35,000 clones; 80% to 90% were seen once. The source was peripheral blood, collected before any cancer treatment. The receptors were gathered from a woman between 35 and 75 years old with stage I lung adenocarcinoma.

This chain links TRBV15 with TRBJ1-4; TRBD1 matches at 9 bases. Germline assignment: CDR1 LNHNV and CDR2 YYDKDF (reference sequence). There are 17 residues in the CDR3. The trim removed 3 bases at V and 4 bases at J, leaving 9 bases unmatched. Here the CDR3 DNA reads TGTGCCACCAGCAGTAGGACAGGGGTTGTGGGTAATGAAAAACTGTTTTTT. Amino acid sequence: CATSSRTGVVGNEKLFF.

The chain is built from TRBV11-3 and TRBJ2-7; 7 bases match TRBD1. CDR3 size: 13 residues. V was pared by 5 bases and J by 7 bases, with 8 bases of the junction left unmatched. Germline assignment: CDR1 SGHNT and CDR2 YENEEA. The CDR3 protein is CASSETEQGEQYF. Here the CDR3 DNA reads TGTGCCAGCAGCGAAACGGAACAGGGGGAGCAGTACTTC.

The genes are TRBV18 and TRBJ1-5; 8 bases map to TRBD1. V was pared by 4 bases and J by 1 base, with 3 bases of the junction left unmatched. From germline, CDR1 is KGHSH and CDR2 LQKENI. The CDR3 runs to 15 residues. DNA for the CDR3: TGTGCCAGCTCACTCGGACAGGGAAGCAATCAGCCCCAGCATTTT. It is translated as CASSLGQGSNQPQHF.

The gene calls are TRBV11-2 and TRBJ2-7; 9 positions agree with TRBD2. V trimming: 1 base; J trimming: 2 bases; junction bases outside the gene matches: 3. This CDR3 has 15 amino acids. Germline values: CDR1 SGHAT, CDR2 FQNNGV. The CDR3 is CASSLGASGTYEQYF. CDR3 nucleotides: TGTGCCAGCAGCTTAGGGGCTAGCGGGACCTACGAGCAGTACTTC.

A few counts support this clone. The chain has TRBV19 and TRBJ2-5; D is unresolved. V lost 6 bases and J lost 5, with 13 bases in between. The V gene's germline CDR1 is LNHDA and CDR2 SQIVND (reference sequence). The CDR3 contains 13 residues. CDR3 sequence reads: CASSADPGETQYF. The CDR3 DNA reads as TGTGCCAGTAGCGCGGACCCCGGGGAGACCCAGTACTTC.

The rearrangement links TRBV7-8 to TRBJ2-7; D possibly corresponds to TRBD2 (6 bases). From germline, CDR1 is SGHVS and CDR2 FQNEAQ. The CDR3 has 15 residues. Trimming took off 5 bases at V and 1 base at J, with 15 bases between the two ends. As DNA, the CDR3 is TGTGCCAGCAGCGGAAAATCCGGGACTTCCTACGAGCAGTACTTC. The encoded protein is CASSGKSGTSYEQYF.

V and J are TRBV4-1 and TRBJ1-5; 10 bases line up with TRBD1. V lost 1 base and J lost 7; bases outside the gene matches: 7. Germline V lookup: CDR1 MGHRA, CDR2 YSYEKL. The length of the CDR3 is 16 residues. Here the CDR3 DNA reads TGCGCCAGCAGCCAAGCAGGACAGGGGGTTAGGCAGCCCCAGCATTTT. It codes for CASSQAGQGVRQPQHF.

This clone has only one observation. J is TRBJ1-1 and V is TRBV5-1; D is possibly TRBD1 (5 bases). Germline V gene sequence: CDR1 SGHRS, CDR2 YFSETQ. The CDR3 is 13 residues long. The V end was cut by 4 bases, the J end by 6 bases, with 13 bases between. The CDR3 DNA reads TGCGCCAGCAGCACGGGGGAGTTCGCTGAAGCTTTCTTT. This translates into CASSTGEFAEAFF. Drawing the rest from reference TRBV5-1 and TRBJ1-1, the complete variable domain is KAGVTQTPRYLIKTRGQQVTLSCSPISGHRSVSWYQQTPGQGLQFLFEYFSETQRNKGNFPGRFSGRQFSNSRSEMNVSTLELGDSALYLCASSTGEFAEAFFGQGTRLTVV.

The chain is built from TRBV10-3 and TRBJ2-2; D gene unclear. CDR3 length: 14 amino acids. V lost 0 bases to trimming and J lost 6 bases, with 8 bases between them. Germline assignment: CDR1 ENHRY and CDR2 SYGVKD. Here the CDR3 DNA reads TGTGCCATCAGTGAGTCGATTAACGCCGGGGAGCTGTTTTTT. It codes for CAISESINAGELFF.

The chain carries TRBV25-1 and TRBJ1-6; TRBD1 matches 7 bases. The length of the CDR3 is 15 residues. Trimming cost V 4 bases and J 6 bases; bases outside gene matches: 6. Germline V gene sequence: CDR1 MGHDK, CDR2 SYGVNS. CDR3 residues: CASSAQGQGNSPLHF. CDR3 nucleotides: TGTGCCAGCAGTGCACAGGGGCAGGGTAATTCACCCCTCCACTTT.

V gene TRBV6-6 combines with J gene TRBJ2-5, with 13 bases matching TRBD2. The V gene's germline CDR1 is MNHNY and CDR2 SVGAGI (reference sequence). This CDR3 comprises 13 residues. V trimming: 10 bases; J trimming: 9 bases; junction bases outside the gene matches: 8. The CDR3 DNA reads TGTGCCACACAACTAGCGGGAGGGCCGGCCCAGTACTTC. Its protein product is CATQLAGGPAQYF.

The genes are TRBV2 and TRBJ2-2, with 9 positions matching TRBD2. Germline CDR1 and CDR2: SNHLY and FYNNEI. J gave up 4 bases and V 5 bases, and 14 bases lay outside the gene matches. The CDR3 covers 18 residues. The CDR3: CASSYPLAGGPSTGELFF. CDR3 DNA sequence: TGTGCCAGCAGTTACCCCTTGGCGGGGGGGCCGAGCACCGGGGAGCTGTTTTTT.

This clone was detected only a few times. This chain links TRBV4-3 with TRBJ2-5, with D unresolved. The V gene's germline CDR1 is LGHNA and CDR2 YSLEER. The V and J ends lost 6 bases and 5 bases respectively, with 13 bases between them. The CDR3 spans 13 residues. The CDR3 region is CASSLRTQETQYF. The CDR3 DNA reads as TGCGCCAGCAGTCTGAGAACTCAGGAGACCCAGTACTTC.

The chain carries TRBV7-6 and TRBJ1-1; unclear D gene. Per germline, CDR1 SGHVS and CDR2 FNYEAQ. V lost 3 bases, J lost 1 base, and 6 bases lay in between. The CDR3 contains 13 residues. CDR3: CASSLSENTEAFF. In DNA form, the CDR3 reads TGTGCCAGCAGCTTGTCTGAGAACACTGAAGCTTTCTTT.

The V and J genes are TRBV7-3 and TRBJ2-1; unclear D gene. With 5 bases removed from V and 9 bases from J, the gap between germline ends came to 14 bases. Germline V gene sequence: CDR1 SGHTA, CDR2 FQGTGA. This CDR3 is 13 amino acids long. Here the CDR3 DNA reads TGTGCCAGCAGCCGTCTAGTAACTGGTGAGCAGTTCTTC. Protein sequence: CASSRLVTGEQFF.

The chain has TRBV19 and TRBJ1-1, with D uncertain. The CDR3 loop spans 14 amino acids. Trimming left V 4 bases short and J 7 bases short, with 16 bases between. Germline V lookup: CDR1 LNHDA, CDR2 SQIVND (reference sequence). The CDR3 region is CASSTWARVGEAFF. CDR3 DNA: TGTGCCAGTAGTACCTGGGCCCGGGTGGGTGAAGCTTTCTTT. The complete variable domain, with remaining parts taken from reference TRBV19 and TRBJ1-1, reads DGGITQSPKYLFRKEGQNVTLSCEQNLNHDAMYWYRQDPGQGLRLIYYSQIVNDFQKGDIAEGYSVSREKKESFPLTVTSAQKNPTAFYLCASSTWARVGEAFFGQGTRLTVV.

CDR3 sequence: CASSLANGAYEQYF. In DNA form, the CDR3 reads TGTGCCAGCAGCTTAGCGAACGGGGCCTACGAGCAGTACTTC. The V call is TRBV7-2, the J call TRBJ2-7; D possibly corresponds to TRBD2 (5 bases). From germline, CDR1 is SGHTA and CDR2 FQGNSA. This CDR3 contains 14 residues. V was shortened by 0 bases and J by 2 bases, with 8 bases between the two germline ends.